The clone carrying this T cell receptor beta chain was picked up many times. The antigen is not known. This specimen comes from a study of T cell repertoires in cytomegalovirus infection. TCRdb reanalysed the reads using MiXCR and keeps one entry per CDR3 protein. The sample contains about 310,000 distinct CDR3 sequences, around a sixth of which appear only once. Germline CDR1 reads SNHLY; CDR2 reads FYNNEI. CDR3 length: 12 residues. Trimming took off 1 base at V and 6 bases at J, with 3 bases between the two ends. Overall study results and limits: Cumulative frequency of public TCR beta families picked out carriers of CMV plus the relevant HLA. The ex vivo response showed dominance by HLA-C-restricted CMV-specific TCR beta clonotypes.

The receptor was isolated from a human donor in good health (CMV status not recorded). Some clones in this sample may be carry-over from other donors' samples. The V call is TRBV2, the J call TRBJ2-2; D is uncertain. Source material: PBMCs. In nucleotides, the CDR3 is TGTGCCAGCAGTGAAGTGGCCGGGGAGCTGTTTTTT. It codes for CASSEVAGELFF.